The 30 T cell receptor beta chains listed next were all sequenced from one sample in a study of T cell responses to AZD1222 COVID-19 vaccine. Profiled with immunoSEQ multiplex PCR; TCRdb holds only in-frame clones, not every one. In the table there are roughly 140,000 clones, approximately 91% of which are singletons. Here the sequenced sample was peripheral blood, taken 28 days after the second AZD1222 dose. These receptors originate from an adult who received the AZD1222 COVID-19 vaccine.

V usage is TRBV23-1 and J usage is TRBJ1-5; maybe TRBD1 (5 bases). TRBV23-1 has ORF status, its function being uncertain. This CDR3 has 19 residues. Trimming removed 2 bases at V and 2 bases at J, with 22 bases between. CDR3 sequence: CASSQRIGVGGKGNQPQHF. CDR3 sequence (DNA): TGCGCCAGCAGTCAAAGGATCGGGGTGGGGGGTAAGGGCAATCAGCCCCAGCATTTT.

The chain has TRBV3-1 (or the pseudogene TRBV3-2) and TRBJ1-6, with D maybe TRBD1 (5 bases). Germline assignment: CDR1 LGHDT and CDR2 YNNKEL (reference sequence). V lost 4 bases, J lost 7 bases, and 14 bases lay in between. There are 15 residues in the CDR3. CDR3 region: CASSPGTHRNSPLHF. The DNA for the CDR3 is TGTGCCAGCAGCCCCGGGACCCATAGAAATTCACCCCTCCACTTT.

The chain joins TRBV19 to TRBJ2-1; D possibly uses TRBD1 or TRBD2 (5 bases each). The V end lost 2 bases, the J end lost 8 bases, and 16 bases lay between the germline ends. The CDR3 is 15 residues long. The germline V gene has CDR1 LNHDA and CDR2 SQIVND (reference sequence). The CDR3 sequence is CASSIMGDALDEQFF. CDR3 DNA: TGTGCCAGTAGTATAATGGGGGACGCTCTTGATGAGCAGTTCTTC.

In its sample, this clone was seen once. V usage is TRBV11-2 and J usage is TRBJ1-2; TRBD1 is a possible D gene (5 bases). CDR3 length: 13 residues. In germline, CDR1 is SGHAT, CDR2 FQNNGV. Trimming shortened V by 5 bases and J by 5 bases, and 12 bases separated the two germline ends. The CDR3 DNA sequence: TGTGCCAGCAGCCCGGACACGGATTATGGCTACACCTTC. Its translation: CASSPDTDYGYTF. The full variable domain, in which reference TRBV11-2 and TRBJ1-2 provide the parts outside the CDR3, is EAGVAQSPRYKIIEKRQSVAFWCNPISGHATLYWYQQILGQGPKLLIQFQNNGVVDDSQLPKDRFSAERLKGVDSTLKIQPAKLEDSAVYLCASSPDTDYGYTFGSGTRLTVV.

This rearrangement joins TRBV11-2 to TRBJ1-6; 7 bases map to TRBD1. Germline CDR1 and CDR2: SGHAT and FQNNGV. V lost 4 bases and J lost 6; bases outside the gene matches: 3. This CDR3 region has 14 residues. In DNA, the CDR3 is TGTGCCAGCAGCTCAACAGGGGTTAATTCACCCCTCCACTTT. Translated, it gives CASSSTGVNSPLHF.

This clone has a single count. The genes are TRBV18 and TRBJ2-7; TRBD2 is a possible D gene (6 bases). Germline CDR1 reads KGHSH; CDR2 reads LQKENI. V was trimmed by 8 bases and J by 3 bases, leaving 11 bases between them. The CDR3 covers 12 residues. The CDR3: CASTGVSYEQYF. CDR3 DNA sequence: TGTGCCAGCACGGGGGTAAGCTACGAGCAGTACTTC.

J is TRBJ1-2 and V is TRBV5-1; D call uncertain. V was shortened by 3 bases and J by 0 bases, with 18 bases between the two germline ends. The CDR3 runs 17 residues. The V gene's germline CDR1 is SGHRS and CDR2 YFSETQ. In DNA, the CDR3 is TGCGCCAGCAGCTCTGGGTGGTTACAGACCTCTAACTATGGCTACACCTTC. It encodes CASSSGWLQTSNYGYTF.

The rearrangement uses TRBV12-3 or TRBV12-4 and TRBJ2-7; no firm D call. The ends were cut back, 6 bases at V and 5 bases at J, with 11 bases in the middle. The CDR3 sequence is 12 residues long. The CDR3 DNA reads as TGTGCCAGCAGCTTGACCTGGGACGAGCAGTACTTC. It encodes CASSLTWDEQYF.

This chain uses TRBV14 with TRBJ2-1, with 7 positions matching TRBD1. Germline V gives CDR1 SGHDN, CDR2 FVKESK. The V segment lost 5 bases and the J segment 12 bases; nucleotides outside the gene matches: 16. CDR3 length: 15 residues. CDR3 region: CASSKHRDRPSGQFF. CDR3 sequence (DNA): TGTGCCAGCAGCAAACACCGGGACAGACCCTCCGGGCAGTTCTTC.

CDR3 sequence: CASGLSGLLADTQYF. CDR3 nucleotide sequence: TGTGCCAGCGGACTCTCCGGCTTGTTGGCAGATACGCAGTATTTT. The V gene is TRBV10-3, the J gene TRBJ2-3; D is possibly TRBD2 (5 bases). Trimming shortened V by 10 bases and J by 4 bases, and 21 bases separated the two germline ends. Germline CDR1 and CDR2: ENHRY and SYGVKD. The CDR3 length is 15 residues.

This clone has just a few counts. The chain carries TRBV4-1 and TRBJ1-6; 7 positions match TRBD1. The CDR3 loop spans 16 amino acids. The germline V gene encodes CDR1 MGHRA and CDR2 YSYEKL. Unmatched junction bases numbered 7, after V lost 1 base and J lost 7 bases. The DNA of the CDR3 is TGCGCCAGCAGCCAAGTAGGGACAGTCCTAAATTCACCCCTCCACTTT. As protein: CASSQVGTVLNSPLHF.

This clone has just one count. The rearrangement joins TRBV5-1 to TRBJ2-7; 12 bases agree with TRBD2. The CDR3 sequence is 16 residues long. Germline lookup yields CDR1 SGHRS and CDR2 YFSETQ. Germline trimming cut 4 bases from V and 6 bases from J; bases unmatched to any gene: 11. CDR3 amino acids: CASSRQLAGGGSEQYF. CDR3 in DNA: TGCGCCAGCAGCCGCCAACTAGCGGGAGGAGGTAGCGAGCAGTACTTC.

This chain links TRBV19 with TRBJ2-1; no firm D call. CDR1 LNHDA and CDR2 SQIVND come from the germline V gene (reference sequence). The V end lost 1 base, the J end lost 0 bases, and 10 bases lay between the germline ends. This CDR3 spans 16 amino acids. This chain's CDR3 is CASSIAGLDSYNEQFF. Written as DNA, the CDR3 is TGTGCCAGTAGTATAGCAGGATTGGACTCCTACAATGAGCAGTTCTTC.

The V and J genes are TRBV7-9 and TRBJ2-6; unclear D gene. Per germline, CDR1 SEHNR and CDR2 FQNEAQ (reference sequence). This CDR3 region has 15 residues. V lost 5 bases and J lost 4, with 12 bases in between. The CDR3, as DNA: TGTGCCAGCAGCCCGGCCCTCGGAGGGGCCAACGTCCTGACTTTC. Translated: CASSPALGGANVLTF.

The V call is TRBV11-2, the J call TRBJ2-1; 8 bases fit TRBD1. Losses at the gene ends were 0 bases for V and 6 bases for J; bases not matched to a gene: 4. The V gene's germline CDR1 is SGHAT and CDR2 FQNNGV. This CDR3 has 15 residues. CDR3 sequence reads: CASSLDPGQANEQFF. The CDR3, as DNA: TGTGCCAGCAGCTTAGACCCGGGACAGGCCAATGAGCAGTTCTTC.

This chain links TRBV7-2 with TRBJ2-1; D may be TRBD2 (6 bases). Trimming removed 4 bases at V and 4 bases at J, with 17 bases between. The germline V gene has CDR1 SGHTA and CDR2 FQGNSA. The CDR3 extends over 16 amino acids. CDR3 sequence: CASSSIELAGYNEQFF. The CDR3 coding sequence is TGTGCCAGCAGCTCGATAGAACTAGCAGGGTACAATGAGCAGTTCTTC.

V is TRBV19 and J is TRBJ1-2; 10 bases are a match to TRBD1. The J segment lost 3 bases and the V segment lost 4 bases, leaving 5 bases of the junction unmatched. This CDR3 is built from 15 residues. The germline V gene encodes CDR1 LNHDA and CDR2 SQIVND (reference sequence). The CDR3 region is CASSTWGTGDYGYTF. CDR3 bases: TGTGCCAGTAGTACCTGGGGGACAGGGGACTATGGCTACACCTTC. The entire variable domain, with the rest obtained from reference TRBV19 and TRBJ1-2, is as follows: DGGITQSPKYLFRKEGQNVTLSCEQNLNHDAMYWYRQDPGQGLRLIYYSQIVNDFQKGDIAEGYSVSREKKESFPLTVTSAQKNPTAFYLCASSTWGTGDYGYTFGSGTRLTVV.

CDR3 loop: CASSFGTEAFF. CDR3 nucleotide sequence: TGTGCCAGCAGTTTTGGCACTGAAGCTTTCTTT. The chain couples TRBV12-3 or TRBV12-4 to TRBJ1-1, with D uncertain. The CDR3 is 11 residues long. The V and J ends lost 3 bases and 4 bases respectively, with 3 bases between them.

CDR3 in amino acids: CASSSEGVGEQYF. CDR3 in DNA: TGCGCCAGCAGCTCCGAAGGGGTTGGCGAGCAGTACTTC. The chain carries TRBV5-1 and TRBJ2-7, with D maybe TRBD1 (5 bases). The CDR3 is 13 residues long. CDR1 is SGHRS and CDR2 is YFSETQ in the germline V gene. Trimming took off 3 bases at V and 6 bases at J, with 13 bases between the two ends.

The gene calls are TRBV9 and TRBJ2-2; D ambiguous. The V gene's germline CDR1 is SGDLS and CDR2 YYNGEE. This CDR3 comprises 13 residues. V was trimmed by 0 bases and J by 3 bases, leaving 3 bases between them. DNA of the CDR3: TGTGCCAGCAGCGTAGAATACACCGGGGAGCTGTTTTTT. This codes for CASSVEYTGELFF.

V usage is TRBV6-6 and J usage is TRBJ2-5; 14 nucleotides agree with TRBD2. Germline V gives CDR1 MNHNY, CDR2 SVGAGI (reference sequence). This CDR3 region has 15 residues. V trimming: 6 bases; J trimming: 5 bases; junction bases outside the gene matches: 5. This chain's CDR3 is CASSQGLAGVETQYF. CDR3 nucleotides: TGTGCCAGCAGCCAGGGACTAGCGGGAGTGGAGACCCAGTACTTC.

This clone is a singleton in its sample. The rearrangement joins TRBV5-1 to TRBJ1-1; the D gene is possibly TRBD1 (6 bases). This CDR3 comprises 14 residues. CDR1 and CDR2 from the germline V gene are SGHRS and YFSETQ. V gave up 0 bases and J gave up 8 bases, with 14 bases separating them. CDR3 residues: CASSLGTARIEAFF. As DNA, the CDR3 is TGCGCCAGCAGCTTGGGGACAGCTAGGATCGAAGCTTTCTTT.

The rearrangement joins TRBV30 to TRBJ1-1; D possibly corresponds to TRBD1 (5 bases). Germline V CDR1 and CDR2: GTSNPN, SVGIG (reference sequence). The CDR3 spans 14 residues. Trimming shortened V by 3 bases and J by 1 base, and 12 bases separated the two germline ends. CDR3 nucleotides: TGTGCCTGGAGAAGCGGGCAGGGGAACACTGAAGCTTTCTTT. This encodes CAWRSGQGNTEAFF.

The chain recombines TRBV25-1 with TRBJ2-1; no firm D call. Germline values: CDR1 MGHDK, CDR2 SYGVNS. V shed 3 bases and J shed 15 bases, with 15 bases lying between them. The CDR3 covers 12 residues. DNA for the CDR3: TGTGCCAGCAGTGACCAAACCCGAGACCTGTTCTTC. It codes for CASSDQTRDLFF.

This chain joins TRBV3-1 (or the pseudogene TRBV3-2) and TRBJ2-5, with unresolved D. The CDR3 covers 15 residues. Germline CDR1 is LGHDT and CDR2 is YNNKEL (reference sequence). The V end was cut by 4 bases, the J end by 1 base, with 13 bases between. The CDR3 reads CASSRTLTTQETQYF. The CDR3 DNA is TGTGCCAGCAGCCGCACATTGACAACCCAAGAGACCCAGTACTTC.

This clone was seen only a few times. This chain connects TRBV5-1 to TRBJ2-1; tentatively, D is TRBD2 (5 bases). The CDR3 runs 16 residues. Germline lookup yields CDR1 SGHRS and CDR2 YFSETQ. Between the trimmed V and J ends, which lost 4 bases and 0 bases, there was a span of 14 bases. CDR3 region: CASSTGMTPSYNEQFF. Here the CDR3 DNA reads TGCGCCAGCAGCACCGGGATGACCCCCTCCTACAATGAGCAGTTCTTC. Complete variable domain (other parts from reference TRBV5-1 and TRBJ2-1): KAGVTQTPRYLIKTRGQQVTLSCSPISGHRSVSWYQQTPGQGLQFLFEYFSETQRNKGNFPGRFSGRQFSNSRSEMNVSTLELGDSALYLCASSTGMTPSYNEQFFGPGTRLTVL.

This chain links TRBV5-1 with TRBJ2-1, with D possibly matching TRBD1 (6 bases). Per germline, CDR1 SGHRS and CDR2 YFSETQ. The germline V and J ends were trimmed by 4 bases and 0 bases, with 11 bases remaining between them. This CDR3 is 15 amino acids long. The CDR3 sequence is CASSIQGSSYNEQFF. Here the CDR3 DNA reads TGCGCCAGCAGCATACAGGGATCCTCCTACAATGAGCAGTTCTTC.

This clone was seen only once. V is TRBV27 and J is TRBJ2-2; D perhaps matches TRBD2 (7 bases). The germline CDR1 and CDR2 sequences are MNHEY and SMNVEV (reference sequence). CDR3 length: 18 residues. V lost 5 bases and J lost 6, with 25 bases in between. The CDR3 protein is CASSGLRGGPLVAGELFF. In DNA form, the CDR3 reads TGTGCCAGCAGTGGCCTCAGGGGAGGGCCTTTAGTCGCCGGGGAGCTGTTTTTT.

The rearrangement joins TRBV19 to TRBJ1-2; D might be TRBD1 (6 bases). V was cut by 7 bases and J by 6 bases, with 15 bases left in between. This CDR3 is 13 amino acids long. Germline lookup yields CDR1 LNHDA and CDR2 SQIVND (reference sequence). The chain's CDR3 is CASTVGQSDGYTF. CDR3 nucleotides: TGTGCCAGTACCGTAGGACAGAGTGATGGCTACACCTTC.

V usage is TRBV5-5 and J usage is TRBJ2-1, with TRBD2 matching over 13 bases. J lost 9 bases, V lost 2 bases, and 5 bases had no gene match. The length of the CDR3 is 15 residues. Germline CDR1 is SGHKS and CDR2 is YYEKEE (reference sequence). The CDR3, as DNA: TGTGCCAGCAGCTTCGGACTAGCGGGAGAGACTGAGCAGTTCTTC. Its translation: CASSFGLAGETEQFF.